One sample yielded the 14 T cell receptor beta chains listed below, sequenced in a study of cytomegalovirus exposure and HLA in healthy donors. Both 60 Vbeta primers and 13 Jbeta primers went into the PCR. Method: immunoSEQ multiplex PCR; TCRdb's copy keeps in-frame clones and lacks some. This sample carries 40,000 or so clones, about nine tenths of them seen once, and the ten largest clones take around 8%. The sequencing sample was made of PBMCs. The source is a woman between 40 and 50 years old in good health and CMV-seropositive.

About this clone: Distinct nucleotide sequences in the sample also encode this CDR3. The CDR3 protein is CASSLLALHNEQFF. DNA for the CDR3: TGTGCCAGCAGTTTGCTAGCGCTTCACAATGAGCAGTTCTTC. The chain has TRBV2 and TRBJ2-1; perhaps TRBD2 as D (6 bases). V was pared by 5 bases and J by 5 bases, with 13 bases between. Germline V CDR1 and CDR2: SNHLY, FYNNEI. The CDR3 is made up of 14 amino acids.

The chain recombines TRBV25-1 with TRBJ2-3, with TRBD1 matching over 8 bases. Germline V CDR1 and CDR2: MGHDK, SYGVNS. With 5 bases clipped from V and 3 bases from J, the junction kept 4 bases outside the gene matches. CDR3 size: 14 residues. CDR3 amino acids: CASSLTGVTDTQYF. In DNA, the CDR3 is TGTGCCAGCAGTCTGACAGGGGTGACAGATACGCAGTATTTT. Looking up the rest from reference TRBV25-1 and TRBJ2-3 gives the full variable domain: EADIYQTPRYLVIGTGKKITLECSQTMGHDKMYWYQQDPGMELHLIHYSYGVNSTEKGDLSSESTVSRIRTEHFPLTLESARPSHTSQYLCASSLTGVTDTQYFGPGTRLTVL.

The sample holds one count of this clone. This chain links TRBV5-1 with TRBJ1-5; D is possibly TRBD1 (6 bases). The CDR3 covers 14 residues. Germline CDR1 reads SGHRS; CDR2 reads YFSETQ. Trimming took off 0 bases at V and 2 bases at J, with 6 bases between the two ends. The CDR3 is CASSLGTGNQPQHF. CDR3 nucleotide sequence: TGCGCCAGCAGCTTGGGGACAGGCAATCAGCCCCAGCATTTT.

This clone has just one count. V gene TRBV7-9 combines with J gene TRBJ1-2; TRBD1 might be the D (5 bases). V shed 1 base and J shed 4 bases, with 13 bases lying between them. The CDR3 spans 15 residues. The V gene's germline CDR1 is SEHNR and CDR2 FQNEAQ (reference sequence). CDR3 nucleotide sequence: TGTGCCAGCAGCTTAGGTTCAGGGCCGGTCTATGGCTACACCTTC. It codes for CASSLGSGPVYGYTF.

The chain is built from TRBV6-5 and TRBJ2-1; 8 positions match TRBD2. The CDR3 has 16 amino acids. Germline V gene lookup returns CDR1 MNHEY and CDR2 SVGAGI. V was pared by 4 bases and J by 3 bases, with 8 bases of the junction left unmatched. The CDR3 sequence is CASSSRGSGVYNEQFF. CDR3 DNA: TGTGCCAGCAGTTCCCGGGGTAGCGGGGTCTACAATGAGCAGTTCTTC.

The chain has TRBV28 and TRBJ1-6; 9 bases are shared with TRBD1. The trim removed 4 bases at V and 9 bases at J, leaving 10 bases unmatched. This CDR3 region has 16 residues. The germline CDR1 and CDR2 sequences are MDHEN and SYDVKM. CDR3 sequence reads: CASSSQGQGPGSPLHF. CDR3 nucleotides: TGTGCCAGCAGTTCACAAGGACAGGGGCCTGGTTCACCCCTCCACTTT.

The CDR3 region is CAISDPGGGYGYTF. In DNA, the CDR3 is TGTGCCATCAGTGACCCTGGGGGCGGCTATGGCTACACCTTC. This chain joins TRBV10-3 and TRBJ1-2, with a tentative D call TRBD1 (6 bases). This CDR3 has 14 residues. Germline CDR1 is ENHRY and CDR2 is SYGVKD. Deletions cut 3 bases from V and 4 bases from J, with 12 bases between.

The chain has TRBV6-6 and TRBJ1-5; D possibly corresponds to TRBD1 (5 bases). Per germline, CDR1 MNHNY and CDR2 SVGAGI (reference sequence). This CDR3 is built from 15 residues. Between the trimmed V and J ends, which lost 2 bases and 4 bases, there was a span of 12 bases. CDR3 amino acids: CASSYLDSSNQPQHF. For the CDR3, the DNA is TGTGCCAGCAGTTACCTCGACAGTAGTAATCAGCCCCAGCATTTT.

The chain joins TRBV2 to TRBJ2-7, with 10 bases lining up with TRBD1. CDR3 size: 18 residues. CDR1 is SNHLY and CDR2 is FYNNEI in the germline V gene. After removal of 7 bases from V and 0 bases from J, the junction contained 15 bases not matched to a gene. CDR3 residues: CASTTGTGVFRPSYEQYF. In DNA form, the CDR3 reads TGTGCCAGCACGACGGGGACAGGGGTATTCCGACCCTCCTACGAGCAGTACTTC.

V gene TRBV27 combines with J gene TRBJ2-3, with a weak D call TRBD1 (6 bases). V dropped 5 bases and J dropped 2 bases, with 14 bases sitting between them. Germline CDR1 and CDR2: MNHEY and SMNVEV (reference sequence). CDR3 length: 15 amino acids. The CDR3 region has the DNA TGTGCCAGCAGTATCACAGGGTCCCCCACAGATACGCAGTATTTT. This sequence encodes CASSITGSPTDTQYF.

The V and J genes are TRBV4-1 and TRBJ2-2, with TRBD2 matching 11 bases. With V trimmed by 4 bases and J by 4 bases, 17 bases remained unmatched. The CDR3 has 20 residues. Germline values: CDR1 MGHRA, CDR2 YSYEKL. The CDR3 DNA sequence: TGCGCCAGCAGCCCCCTGGTGAGACTAGCGGGGAGGGCGGGCACCGGGGAGCTGTTTTTT. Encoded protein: CASSPLVRLAGRAGTGELFF.

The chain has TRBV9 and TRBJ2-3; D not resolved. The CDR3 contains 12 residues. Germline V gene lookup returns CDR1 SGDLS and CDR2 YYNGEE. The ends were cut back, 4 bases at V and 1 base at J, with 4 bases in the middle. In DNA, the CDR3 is TGTGCCAGCAGCCTTGGCACAGATACGCAGTATTTT. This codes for CASSLGTDTQYF.

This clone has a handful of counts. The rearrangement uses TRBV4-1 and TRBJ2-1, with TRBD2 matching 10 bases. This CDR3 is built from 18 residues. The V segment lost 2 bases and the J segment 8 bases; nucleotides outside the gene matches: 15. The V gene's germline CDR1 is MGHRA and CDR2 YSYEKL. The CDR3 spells CASSQILGAAGGMDEQFF. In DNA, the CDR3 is TGCGCCAGCAGCCAAATATTGGGTGCAGCGGGAGGGATGGATGAGCAGTTCTTC.

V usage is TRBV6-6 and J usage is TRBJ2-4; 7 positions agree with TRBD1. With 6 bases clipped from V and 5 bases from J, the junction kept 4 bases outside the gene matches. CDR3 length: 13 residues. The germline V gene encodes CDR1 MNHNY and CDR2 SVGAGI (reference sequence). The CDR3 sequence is CASSSGTENIQYF. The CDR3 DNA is TGTGCCAGCAGCTCCGGGACAGAAAACATTCAGTACTTC.